The next 20 T cell receptor beta chains were all read from a single sample in a study of cytomegalovirus exposure and HLA in healthy donors. The PCR used 60 Vbeta and 13 Jbeta primers. Only in-frame clones appear in the TCRdb table, and some are missing; sequencing was by immunoSEQ multiplex PCR. The sample records 150,000 to 200,000 clones, about 76% being singletons. Sequenced sample: PBMCs. All receptors come from a woman between 50 and 59 years old in good health and CMV-seronegative.

V usage is TRBV6-5 and J usage is TRBJ1-1, with a possible D match to TRBD1 (5 bases). CDR1 and CDR2 (germline): MNHEY, SVGAGI. The CDR3 contains 14 residues. Between the trimmed V and J ends, which lost 4 bases and 3 bases, there was a span of 12 bases. CDR3 residues: CASSSFAGHTEAFF. In DNA form, the CDR3 reads TGTGCCAGCAGTTCCTTCGCGGGGCACACTGAAGCTTTCTTT.

The chain links TRBV18 to TRBJ2-1; TRBD1 aligns across 7 bases. The CDR3 sequence is 14 residues long. V lost 3 bases, J lost 4 bases, and 3 bases stayed unmatched. The germline V gene has CDR1 KGHSH and CDR2 LQKENI. The CDR3 here is CASSPGQLYNEQFF. CDR3 in DNA: TGTGCCAGCTCACCGGGACAGTTATACAATGAGCAGTTCTTC.

V is TRBV10-3 and J is TRBJ2-5; no clear D. The DNA end favors TRBJ2-7, so the J call may be wrong. The CDR3 is 11 residues long. The V gene's germline CDR1 is ENHRY and CDR2 SYGVKD. The CDR3 bases are TGTGCCATCAGTTTTAGGAGCGAGCAGTACTTC. This encodes CAISFRSEQYF.

This chain links TRBV15 with TRBJ2-1, with D possibly matching TRBD2 (6 bases). The germline V and J ends were trimmed by 0 bases and 7 bases, with 22 bases remaining between them. Germline loops: CDR1 LNHNV, CDR2 YYDKDF (reference sequence). This CDR3 is 18 amino acids long. The CDR3 bases are TGTGCCACCAGCAGAGATAGAGGCGGGACGACGAGCTGGAATGAGCAGTTCTTC. Its translation: CATSRDRGGTTSWNEQFF.

V is TRBV18 and J is TRBJ2-7; 12 bases fit TRBD2. Germline assignment: CDR1 KGHSH and CDR2 LQKENI. CDR3 size: 17 residues. J gave up 4 bases and V 4 bases, and 11 bases lay outside the gene matches. CDR3 nucleotide sequence: TGTGCCAGCTCACTCACCGGACGAACTAGCGGGAGGTACGAGCAGTACTTC. It codes for CASSLTGRTSGRYEQYF.

The V and J genes are TRBV18 and TRBJ1-5; D might be TRBD1 (6 bases). Germline V gene data show CDR1 as KGHSH and CDR2 as LQKENI. The CDR3 extends over 18 amino acids. Trimming stripped 2 bases from V and 1 base from J, with 18 bases between. The CDR3 DNA sequence: TGTGCCAGCTCACCAATTACCCAACAGGGAGGGAGCAATCAGCCCCAGCATTTT. It yields the protein CASSPITQQGGSNQPQHF. Supplemented by reference TRBV18 and TRBJ1-5, the full variable domain reads NAGVMQNPRHLVRRRGQEARLRCSPMKGHSHVYWYRQLPEEGLKFMVYLQKENIIDESGMPKERFSAEFPKEGPSILRIQQVVRGDSAAYFCASSPITQQGGSNQPQHFGDGTRLSIL.

The chain links TRBV7-6 to TRBJ2-5; D is perhaps TRBD2 (6 bases). The CDR3 extends over 15 amino acids. Trimming stripped 3 bases from V and 0 bases from J, with 11 bases between. Germline CDR1 SGHVS, CDR2 FNYEAQ. The CDR3 nucleotides are TGTGCCAGCAGCTTCTTAGCGGAATACCAAGAGACCCAGTACTTC. Its protein is CASSFLAEYQETQYF.

CDR3 residues: CSGSTGSYEQYF. The CDR3 DNA is TGCAGCGGTTCCACAGGGTCCTACGAGCAGTACTTC. The chain is built from TRBV29-1 and TRBJ2-7, with a tentative D call TRBD1 (6 bases). Germline CDR1 is SQVTM and CDR2 is ANQGSEA. Deletions cut 7 bases from V and 1 base from J, with 11 bases between. This CDR3 region has 12 residues.

The rearrangement uses TRBV11-1 and TRBJ2-7; TRBD1 matches 10 bases. After removal of 4 bases from V and 1 base from J, the junction contained 4 bases not matched to a gene. Germline CDR1 is SGHAT and CDR2 is FQDESV (reference sequence). This CDR3 has 15 residues. The DNA for the CDR3 is TGTGCCAGCAGCTCAGGACAGGGGGGTTCCTACGAGCAGTACTTC. Its protein product is CASSSGQGGSYEQYF.

The chain recombines TRBV7-9 with TRBJ1-5, with 8 bases lining up with TRBD1. The CDR3 extends over 14 amino acids. After removal of 1 base from V and 7 bases from J, the junction contained 3 bases not matched to a gene. The V gene's germline CDR1 is SEHNR and CDR2 FQNEAQ (reference sequence). The CDR3 sequence is CASSLGQGPQPQHF. The CDR3 bases are TGTGCCAGCAGCTTAGGACAGGGGCCGCAGCCCCAGCATTTT. The full variable domain, with the rest looked up from reference TRBV7-9 and TRBJ1-5, is DTGVSQNPRHKITKRGQNVTFRCDPISEHNRLYWYRQTLGQGPEFLTYFQNEAQLEKSRLLSDRFSAERPKGSFSTLEIQRTEQGDSAMYLCASSLGQGPQPQHFGDGTRLSIL.

The chain couples TRBV5-1 to TRBJ2-7; 7 bases are a match to TRBD1. The CDR3 totals 16 residues. V lost 2 bases, J lost 3 bases, and 11 bases stayed unmatched. Germline loops: CDR1 SGHRS, CDR2 YFSETQ. CDR3 residues: CASSFLPTGLSYEQYF. The DNA for the CDR3 is TGCGCCAGCAGCTTTCTCCCGACAGGGCTAAGCTACGAGCAGTACTTC.

This chain joins TRBV28 and TRBJ2-1; D is perhaps TRBD1 (6 bases). V lost 5 bases to trimming and J lost 6 bases, with 17 bases between them. CDR1 MDHEN and CDR2 SYDVKM come from the germline V gene. This CDR3 is built from 15 residues. The CDR3: CASSRDRLALNEQFF. CDR3 nucleotides: TGTGCCAGCAGTAGAGACAGGTTAGCCCTCAATGAGCAGTTCTTC.

On this clone: Germline is not matched at one junction end, which may reflect a read error. The chain combines TRBV2 with TRBJ1-2, with a possible D match to TRBD1 (5 bases). There are 12 residues in the CDR3. Germline V CDR1 and CDR2: SNHLY, FYNNEI. CDR3 sequence (DNA): TGTGTCAGCAGTGGGGTCGGGGGTGGCTACACCTTC. This codes for CVSSGVGGGYTF. The whole variable domain, remainder taken from reference TRBV2 and TRBJ1-2, is EPEVTQTPSHQVTQMGQEVILRCVPISNHLYFYWYRQILGQKVEFLVSFYNNEISEKSEIFDDQFSVERPDGSNFTLKIRSTKLEDSAMYFCVSSGVGGGYTFGSGTRLTVV.

V gene TRBV7-8 combines with J gene TRBJ1-6; 9 bases map to TRBD1. Germline V gene sequence: CDR1 SGHVS, CDR2 FQNEAQ. The CDR3 loop spans 16 amino acids. The junction had 6 bases not matched to a gene; V was cut back by 3 bases and J by 6 bases. CDR3: CASSFGGTGRNSPLHF. CDR3 sequence (DNA): TGTGCCAGCAGCTTCGGGGGGACAGGGCGTAATTCACCCCTCCACTTT.

V is TRBV6-5 and J is TRBJ1-1, with D maybe TRBD1 (5 bases). The CDR3 sequence is 15 residues long. Germline CDR1 reads MNHEY; CDR2 reads SVGAGI. Trimming took 0 bases from V and 7 from J, leaving 15 bases between them. Written as DNA, the CDR3 is TGTGCCAGCAGTTACTCACAGGTCCACACCTATGAAGCTTTCTTT. Translating it yields CASSYSQVHTYEAFF.

The chain joins TRBV19 to TRBJ2-3; possibly TRBD1 for D (5 bases). The CDR3 contains 17 residues. Trimming stripped 6 bases from V and 2 bases from J, with 21 bases between. Germline lookup yields CDR1 LNHDA and CDR2 SQIVND (reference sequence). The CDR3 DNA follows: TGTGCCAGTAGCCTATGGGGCGGTGGAGACAACACAGATACGCAGTATTTT. Amino acid sequence: CASSLWGGGDNTDTQYF.

The chain combines TRBV5-1 with TRBJ1-2; 7 nucleotides agree with TRBD1. The CDR3 extends over 15 amino acids. With V trimmed by 1 base and J by 2 bases, 5 bases remained unmatched. CDR1 is SGHRS, CDR2 YFSETQ, per germline. The CDR3 nucleotides are TGCGCCAGCAGCTTGACGGCAGGGGGGAACTATGGCTACACCTTC. Its protein is CASSLTAGGNYGYTF.

V usage is TRBV7-6 and J usage is TRBJ2-3; TRBD2 agrees at 7 bases. This CDR3 is built from 15 residues. Germline values: CDR1 SGHVS, CDR2 FNYEAQ. V lost 2 bases and J lost 4; bases outside the gene matches: 6. Here the CDR3 DNA reads TGTGCCAGCAGCTTAAGCGGGGCTAAATCAGATACGCAGTATTTT. Protein sequence: CASSLSGAKSDTQYF.

The chain recombines TRBV6-4 with TRBJ2-3; no definite D call. Trimming stripped 2 bases from V and 2 bases from J, with 11 bases between. The CDR3 has 15 residues. Germline CDR1 is MRHNA and CDR2 is SNTAGT. The CDR3 loop reads CASSDQAEATDTQYF. CDR3 DNA: TGTGCCAGCAGTGACCAAGCAGAGGCCACAGATACGCAGTATTTT.

This clone has only a few counts. V gene TRBV29-1 combines with J gene TRBJ1-3; 7 bases match TRBD1. Per germline, CDR1 SQVTM and CDR2 ANQGSEA. This CDR3 is 13 amino acids long. Germline trimming cut 6 bases from V and 2 bases from J; bases unmatched to any gene: 4. The CDR3 bases are TGCAGCGTGGGGGGACAGCCTGGAAACACCATATATTTT. As protein: CSVGGQPGNTIYF.